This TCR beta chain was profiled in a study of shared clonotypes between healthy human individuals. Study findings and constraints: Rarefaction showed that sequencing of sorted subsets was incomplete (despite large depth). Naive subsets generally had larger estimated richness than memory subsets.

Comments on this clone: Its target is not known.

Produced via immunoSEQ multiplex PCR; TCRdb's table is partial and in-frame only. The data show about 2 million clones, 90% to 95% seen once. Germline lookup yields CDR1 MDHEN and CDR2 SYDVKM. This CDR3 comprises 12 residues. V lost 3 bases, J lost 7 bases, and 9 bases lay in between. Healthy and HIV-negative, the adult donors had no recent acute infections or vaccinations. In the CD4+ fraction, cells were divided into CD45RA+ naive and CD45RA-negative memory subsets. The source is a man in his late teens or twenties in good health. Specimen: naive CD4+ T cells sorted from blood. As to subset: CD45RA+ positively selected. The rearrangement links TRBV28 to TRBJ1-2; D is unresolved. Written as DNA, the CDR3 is TGTGCCAGCAGTTTGGAAGGGTTTGGCTACACCTTC. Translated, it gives CASSLEGFGYTF.